This TCR beta chain was obtained from a study of stem cell transplantation in POMP-related autoinflammatory disease. Notes on the study in general: In PRAID patients, the number of distinct TRB V-J gene pairings was restricted.

A remark on this clone: Its antigen is currently unknown.

Sequencing used immunoSEQ multiplex PCR; TCRdb keeps in-frame clones, though not all of them. The sample comprises around 26,000 clones, about 81% of which are singletons, and around 2.6% rests with the top ten. Trimming cost V 8 bases and J 6 bases; bases outside gene matches: 10. This CDR3 has 14 amino acids. Germline V CDR1 and CDR2: MGHDK, SYGVNS. The chain carries TRBV25-1 and TRBJ1-2; TRBD1 aligns across 9 bases. Sequencing used CD4+ T cells from PBMCs, obtained before stem cell transplantation. This TCR was recovered from a human donor with POMP-related autoinflammation and immune dysregulation (PRAID). The CDR3 spells CASQPPDRGHGYTF. DNA of the CDR3: TGTGCCAGCCAGCCCCCGGACAGGGGTCATGGCTACACCTTC.